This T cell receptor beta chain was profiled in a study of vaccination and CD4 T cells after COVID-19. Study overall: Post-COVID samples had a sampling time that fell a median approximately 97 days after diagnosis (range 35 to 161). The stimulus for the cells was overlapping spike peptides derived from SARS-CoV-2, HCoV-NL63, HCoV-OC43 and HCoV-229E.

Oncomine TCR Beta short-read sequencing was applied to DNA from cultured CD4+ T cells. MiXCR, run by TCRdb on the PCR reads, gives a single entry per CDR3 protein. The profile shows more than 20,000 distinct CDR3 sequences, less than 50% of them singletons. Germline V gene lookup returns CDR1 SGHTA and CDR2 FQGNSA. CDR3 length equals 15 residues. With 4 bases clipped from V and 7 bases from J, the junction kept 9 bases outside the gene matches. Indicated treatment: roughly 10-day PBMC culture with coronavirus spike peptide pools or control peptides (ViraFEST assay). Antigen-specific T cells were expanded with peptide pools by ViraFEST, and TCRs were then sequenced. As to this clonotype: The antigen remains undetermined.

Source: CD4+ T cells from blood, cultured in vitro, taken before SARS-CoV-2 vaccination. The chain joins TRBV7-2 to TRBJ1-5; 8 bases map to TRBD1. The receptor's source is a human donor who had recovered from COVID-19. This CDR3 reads CASSSRTGWDQPQHF. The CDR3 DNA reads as TGTGCCAGCAGCTCACGGACAGGGTGGGACCAGCCCCAGCATTTT.